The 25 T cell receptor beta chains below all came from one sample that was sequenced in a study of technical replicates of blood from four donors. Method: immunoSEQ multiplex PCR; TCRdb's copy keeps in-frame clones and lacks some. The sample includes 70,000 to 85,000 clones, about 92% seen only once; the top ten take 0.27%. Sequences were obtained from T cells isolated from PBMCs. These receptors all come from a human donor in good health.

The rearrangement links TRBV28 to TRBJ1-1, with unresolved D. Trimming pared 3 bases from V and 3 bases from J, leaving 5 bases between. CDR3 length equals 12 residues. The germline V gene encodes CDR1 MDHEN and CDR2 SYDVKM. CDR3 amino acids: CASSLSYTEAFF. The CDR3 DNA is TGTGCCAGCAGTTTGAGTTACACTGAAGCTTTCTTT.

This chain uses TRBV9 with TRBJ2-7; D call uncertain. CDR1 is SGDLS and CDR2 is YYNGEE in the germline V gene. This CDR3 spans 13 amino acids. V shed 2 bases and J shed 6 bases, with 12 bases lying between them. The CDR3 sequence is CASSVVQGGEQYF. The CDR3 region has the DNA TGTGCCAGCAGCGTGGTTCAAGGCGGCGAGCAGTACTTC. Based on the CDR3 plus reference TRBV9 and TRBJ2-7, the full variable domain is DSGVTQTPKHLITATGQRVTLRCSPRSGDLSVYWYQQSLDQGLQFLIQYYNGEERAKGNILERFSAQQFPDLHSELNLSSLELGDSALYFCASSVVQGGEQYFGPGTRLTVT.

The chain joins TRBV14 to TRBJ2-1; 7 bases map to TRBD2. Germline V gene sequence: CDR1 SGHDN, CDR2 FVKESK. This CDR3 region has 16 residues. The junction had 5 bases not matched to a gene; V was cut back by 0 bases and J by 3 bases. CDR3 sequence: CASSQEAGFGYNEQFF. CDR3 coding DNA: TGTGCCAGCAGCCAAGAAGCGGGATTCGGCTACAATGAGCAGTTCTTC.

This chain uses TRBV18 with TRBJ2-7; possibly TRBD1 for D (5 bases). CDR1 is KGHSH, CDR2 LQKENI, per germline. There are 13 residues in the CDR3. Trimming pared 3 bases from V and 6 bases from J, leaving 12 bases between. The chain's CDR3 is CASSPAEGVEQYF. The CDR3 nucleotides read TGTGCCAGCTCACCGGCCGAAGGGGTCGAGCAGTACTTC.

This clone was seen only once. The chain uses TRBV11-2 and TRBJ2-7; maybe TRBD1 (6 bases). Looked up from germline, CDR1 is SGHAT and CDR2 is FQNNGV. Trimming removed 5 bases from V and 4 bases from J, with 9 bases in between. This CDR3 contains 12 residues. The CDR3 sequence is CASSEGGYEQYF. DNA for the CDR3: TGTGCCAGCAGCGAAGGGGGTTACGAGCAGTACTTC. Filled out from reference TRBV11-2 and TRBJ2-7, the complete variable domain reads EAGVAQSPRYKIIEKRQSVAFWCNPISGHATLYWYQQILGQGPKLLIQFQNNGVVDDSQLPKDRFSAERLKGVDSTLKIQPAKLEDSAVYLCASSEGGYEQYFGPGTRLTVT.

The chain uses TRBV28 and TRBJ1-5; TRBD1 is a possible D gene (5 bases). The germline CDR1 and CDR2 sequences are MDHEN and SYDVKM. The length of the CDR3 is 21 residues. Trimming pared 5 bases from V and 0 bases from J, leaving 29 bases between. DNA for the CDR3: TGTGCCAGCAGTCTTGATTCCAGGGAAACGGGGAGGTTATATAGCAATCAGCCCCAGCATTTT. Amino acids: CASSLDSRETGRLYSNQPQHF. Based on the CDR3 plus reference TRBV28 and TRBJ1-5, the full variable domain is DVKVTQSSRYLVKRTGEKVFLECVQDMDHENMFWYRQDPGLGLRLIYFSYDVKMKEKGDIPEGYSVSREKKERFSLILESASTNQTSMYLCASSLDSRETGRLYSNQPQHFGDGTRLSIL.

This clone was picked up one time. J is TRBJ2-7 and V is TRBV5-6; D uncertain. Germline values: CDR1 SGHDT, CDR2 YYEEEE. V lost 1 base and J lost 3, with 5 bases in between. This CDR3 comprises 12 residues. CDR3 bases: TGTGCCAGCAGCTTGCTGTTCTACGAGCAGTACTTC. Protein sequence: CASSLLFYEQYF.

This CDR3 is CASSPQAGVSYNEQFF. The CDR3 DNA is TGCGCCAGCAGCCCCCAAGCGGGGGTCTCCTACAATGAGCAGTTCTTC. The rearrangement joins TRBV5-1 to TRBJ2-1; 8 bases map to TRBD2. This CDR3 spans 16 amino acids. Losses at the gene ends were 4 bases for V and 0 bases for J; bases not matched to a gene: 6. The germline CDR1 and CDR2 sequences are SGHRS and YFSETQ.

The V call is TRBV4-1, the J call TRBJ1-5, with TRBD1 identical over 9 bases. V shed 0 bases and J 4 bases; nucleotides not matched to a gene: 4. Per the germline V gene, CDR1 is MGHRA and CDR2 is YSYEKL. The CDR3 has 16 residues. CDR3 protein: CASSQEDGTGNQPQHF. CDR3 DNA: TGCGCCAGCAGCCAAGAAGACGGGACAGGGAATCAGCCCCAGCATTTT.

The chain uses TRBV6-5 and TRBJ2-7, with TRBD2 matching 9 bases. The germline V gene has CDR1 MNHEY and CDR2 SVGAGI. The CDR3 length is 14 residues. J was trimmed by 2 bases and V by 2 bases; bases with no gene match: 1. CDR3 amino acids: CASSYAGGAYEQYF. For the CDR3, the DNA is TGTGCCAGCAGTTACGCGGGAGGGGCCTACGAGCAGTACTTC.

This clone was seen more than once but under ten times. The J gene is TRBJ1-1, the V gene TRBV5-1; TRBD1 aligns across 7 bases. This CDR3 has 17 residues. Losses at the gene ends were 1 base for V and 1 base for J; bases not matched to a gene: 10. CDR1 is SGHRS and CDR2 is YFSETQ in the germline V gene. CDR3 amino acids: CASSLLPSRGANTEAFF. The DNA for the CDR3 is TGCGCCAGCAGCTTGCTACCAAGCAGGGGGGCGAACACTGAAGCTTTCTTT.

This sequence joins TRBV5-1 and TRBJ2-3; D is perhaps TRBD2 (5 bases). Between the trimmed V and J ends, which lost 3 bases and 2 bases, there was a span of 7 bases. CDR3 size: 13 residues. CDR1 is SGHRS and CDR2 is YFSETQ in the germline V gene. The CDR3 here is CASSSRVTDTQYF. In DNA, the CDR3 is TGCGCCAGCAGCTCGAGGGTCACAGATACGCAGTATTTT.

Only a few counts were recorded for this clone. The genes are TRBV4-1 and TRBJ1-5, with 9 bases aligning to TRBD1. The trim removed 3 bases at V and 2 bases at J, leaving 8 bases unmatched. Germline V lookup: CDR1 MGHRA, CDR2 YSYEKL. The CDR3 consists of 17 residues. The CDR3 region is CASSQTGGRGGNQPQHF. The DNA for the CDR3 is TGCGCCAGCAGCCAGACAGGGGGTAGAGGTGGCAATCAGCCCCAGCATTTT.

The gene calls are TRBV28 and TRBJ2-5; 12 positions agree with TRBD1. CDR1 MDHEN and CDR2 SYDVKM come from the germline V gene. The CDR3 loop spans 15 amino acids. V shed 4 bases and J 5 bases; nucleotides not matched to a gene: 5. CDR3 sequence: CASSSPGQGAETQYF. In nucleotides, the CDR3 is TGTGCCAGCAGTTCTCCGGGACAGGGGGCGGAGACCCAGTACTTC.

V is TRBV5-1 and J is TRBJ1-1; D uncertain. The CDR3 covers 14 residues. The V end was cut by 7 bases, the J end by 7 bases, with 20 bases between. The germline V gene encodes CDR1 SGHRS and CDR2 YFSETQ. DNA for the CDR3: TGCGCCAGCTCCCCCTTCGCGGAGCTGAATGAAGCTTTCTTT. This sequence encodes CASSPFAELNEAFF. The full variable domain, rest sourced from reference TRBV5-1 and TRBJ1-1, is KAGVTQTPRYLIKTRGQQVTLSCSPISGHRSVSWYQQTPGQGLQFLFEYFSETQRNKGNFPGRFSGRQFSNSRSEMNVSTLELGDSALYLCASSPFAELNEAFFGQGTRLTVV.

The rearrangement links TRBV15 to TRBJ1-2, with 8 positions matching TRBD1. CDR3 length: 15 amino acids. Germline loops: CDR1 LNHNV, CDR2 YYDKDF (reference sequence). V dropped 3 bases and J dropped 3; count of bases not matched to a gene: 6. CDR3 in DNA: TGTGCCACCAGCAGTACAGGGGGTCCGTACTATGGCTACACCTTC. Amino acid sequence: CATSSTGGPYYGYTF. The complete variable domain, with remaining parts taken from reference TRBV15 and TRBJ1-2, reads DAMVIQNPRYQVTQFGKPVTLSCSQTLNHNVMYWYQQKSSQAPKLLFHYYDKDFNNEADTPDNFQSRRPNTSFCFLDIRSPGLGDTAMYLCATSSTGGPYYGYTFGSGTRLTVV.

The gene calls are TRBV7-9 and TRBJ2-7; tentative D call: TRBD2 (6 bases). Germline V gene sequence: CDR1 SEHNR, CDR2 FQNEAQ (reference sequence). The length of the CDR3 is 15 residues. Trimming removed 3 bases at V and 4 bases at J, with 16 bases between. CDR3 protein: CASSFGGTYHYEQYF. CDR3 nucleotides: TGTGCCAGCAGCTTTGGAGGGACTTACCATTACGAGCAGTACTTC.

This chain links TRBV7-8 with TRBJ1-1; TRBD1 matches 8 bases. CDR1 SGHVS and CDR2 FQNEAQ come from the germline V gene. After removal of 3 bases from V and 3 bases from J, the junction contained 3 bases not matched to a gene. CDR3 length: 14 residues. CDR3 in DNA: TGTGCCAGCAGCTTGGACAGGGCGGACACTGAAGCTTTCTTT. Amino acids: CASSLDRADTEAFF.

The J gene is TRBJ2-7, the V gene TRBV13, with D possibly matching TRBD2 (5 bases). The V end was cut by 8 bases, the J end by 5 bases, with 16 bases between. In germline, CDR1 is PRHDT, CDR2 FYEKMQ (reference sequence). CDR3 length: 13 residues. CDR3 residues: CASGRSYPHEQYF. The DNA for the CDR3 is TGTGCCAGCGGGAGATCTTACCCCCACGAGCAGTACTTC.

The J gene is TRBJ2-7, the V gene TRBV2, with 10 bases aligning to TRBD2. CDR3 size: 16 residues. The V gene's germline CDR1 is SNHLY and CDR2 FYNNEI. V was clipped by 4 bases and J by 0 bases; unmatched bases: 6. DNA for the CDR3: TGTGCCAGCAGTGGGATACTAGCGGGGTCCTCCTACGAGCAGTACTTC. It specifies CASSGILAGSSYEQYF. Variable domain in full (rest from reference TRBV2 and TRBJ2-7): EPEVTQTPSHQVTQMGQEVILRCVPISNHLYFYWYRQILGQKVEFLVSFYNNEISEKSEIFDDQFSVERPDGSNFTLKIRSTKLEDSAMYFCASSGILAGSSYEQYFGPGTRLTVT.

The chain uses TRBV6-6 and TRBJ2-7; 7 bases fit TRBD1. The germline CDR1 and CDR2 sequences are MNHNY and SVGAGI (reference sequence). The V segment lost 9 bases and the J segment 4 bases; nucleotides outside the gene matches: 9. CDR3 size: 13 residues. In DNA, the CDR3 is TGTGCCAGTGGTCGGGCAGGGGGTTACGAGCAGTACTTC. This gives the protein CASGRAGGYEQYF.

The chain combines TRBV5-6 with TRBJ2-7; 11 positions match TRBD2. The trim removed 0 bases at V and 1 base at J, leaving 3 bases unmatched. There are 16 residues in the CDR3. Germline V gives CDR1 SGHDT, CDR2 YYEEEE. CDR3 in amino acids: CASSLVLAGGSYEQYF. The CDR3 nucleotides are TGTGCCAGCAGCTTGGTCCTAGCGGGAGGATCCTACGAGCAGTACTTC.

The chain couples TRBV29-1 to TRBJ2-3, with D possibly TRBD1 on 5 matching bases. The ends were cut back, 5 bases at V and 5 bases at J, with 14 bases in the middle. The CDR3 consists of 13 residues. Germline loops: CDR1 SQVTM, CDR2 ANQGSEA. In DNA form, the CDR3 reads TGCAGCGTTCGTGGGGCGCAGGGAGATACGCAGTATTTT. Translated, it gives CSVRGAQGDTQYF.

CDR3 sequence (DNA): TGCGCCAGCAGCTTGGCCCGGGCGGAGGTAGCCGAGCAGTACTTC. Residues: CASSLARAEVAEQYF. The chain has TRBV5-1 and TRBJ2-7; the D gene is possibly TRBD2 (5 bases). The CDR3 consists of 15 residues. V was cut by 0 bases and J by 6 bases, with 16 bases left in between. Germline assignment: CDR1 SGHRS and CDR2 YFSETQ.

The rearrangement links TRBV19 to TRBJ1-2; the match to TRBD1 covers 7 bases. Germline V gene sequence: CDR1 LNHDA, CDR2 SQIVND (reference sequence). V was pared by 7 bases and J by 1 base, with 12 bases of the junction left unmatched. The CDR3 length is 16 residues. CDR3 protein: CASKTIGQGGNYGYTF. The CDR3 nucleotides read TGTGCCAGTAAGACGATCGGGCAGGGGGGTAACTATGGCTACACCTTC.